A single sample is the source of the 12 T cell receptor beta chains below, sequenced in a study of blood T cell repertoires in COVID-19. Profiled with immunoSEQ multiplex PCR; TCRdb holds only in-frame clones, not every one. In the table there are 42,000 or so clones, around nine tenths of which are singletons. Sequences were obtained from peripheral blood. The receptors originated from a human donor in a cohort sampled during active COVID-19.

This chain connects TRBV29-1 to TRBJ2-1, with 9 bases that match TRBD2. CDR3 length equals 14 residues. Unmatched junction bases numbered 4, after V lost 2 bases and J lost 5 bases. CDR1 is SQVTM and CDR2 is ANQGSEA in the germline V gene. In nucleotides, the CDR3 is TGCAGCGTTGAACCTAGCGGGGCCGACAATGAGCAGTTCTTC. The encoded protein is CSVEPSGADNEQFF.

V and J are TRBV4-1 and TRBJ2-7; perhaps TRBD2 as D (6 bases). Trimming cost V 9 bases and J 10 bases, with 19 bases left between them. The CDR3 extends over 12 amino acids. Germline V gives CDR1 MGHRA, CDR2 YSYEKL. The CDR3 region has the DNA TGCGCCAGTGGGAGTCGGCAGGGAGGCCAGTACTTC. This encodes CASGSRQGGQYF.

This sequence joins TRBV3-1 (or the pseudogene TRBV3-2) and TRBJ2-3; 12 bases map to TRBD2. The V segment lost 6 bases and the J segment 4 bases; nucleotides outside the gene matches: 5. CDR3 length equals 15 residues. The germline V gene encodes CDR1 LGHDT and CDR2 YNNKEL (reference sequence). The DNA for the CDR3 is TGTGCCAGCAGGACTACTAGCGGGGGGCCAGATACGCAGTATTTT. This codes for CASRTTSGGPDTQYF.

This clone was found a few times. Other DNA variants within this sample encode the same CDR3. The genes are TRBV6-2 or TRBV6-3 and TRBJ1-5; 7 bases agree with TRBD1. The CDR3 length is 16 residues. Trimming at V came to 5 bases and at J to 4 bases, leaving 11 bases not matched to a gene. Per the germline V gene, CDR1 is MNHEY and CDR2 is SVGEGT. CDR3 residues: CASSRTGDWRNQPQHF. The CDR3 DNA is TGTGCCAGCAGTAGAACAGGGGATTGGAGAAATCAGCCCCAGCATTTT.

The chain recombines TRBV11-2 with TRBJ2-7, with 9 bases that match TRBD1. CDR1 and CDR2 from the germline V gene are SGHAT and FQNNGV. This CDR3 comprises 18 residues. Trimming at V came to 5 bases and at J to 0 bases, leaving 14 bases not matched to a gene. Written as DNA, the CDR3 is TGTGCCAGCAGCCTCTCACATACGAACAGGGGGCGCTCCTACGAGCAGTACTTC. It encodes CASSLSHTNRGRSYEQYF.

The rearrangement joins TRBV15 to TRBJ1-1; no clear D gene. The V end lost 0 bases, the J end lost 8 bases, and 16 bases lay between the germline ends. Germline CDR1 reads LNHNV; CDR2 reads YYDKDF (reference sequence). The CDR3 is made up of 15 amino acids. The CDR3 region is CATSRDFPSLVEAFF. CDR3 bases: TGTGCCACCAGCAGAGATTTCCCTAGTCTGGTGGAAGCTTTCTTT.

The chain recombines TRBV2 with TRBJ1-5, with 10 nucleotides matching TRBD1. The length of the CDR3 is 14 residues. Trimming at V came to 4 bases and at J to 4 bases, leaving 1 base not matched to a gene. Germline V gives CDR1 SNHLY, CDR2 FYNNEI. The CDR3 DNA reads TGTGCCAGCAGTGGGACAGGGGGAAATCAGCCCCAGCATTTT. Protein product: CASSGTGGNQPQHF. Drawing the rest from reference TRBV2 and TRBJ1-5, the complete variable domain is EPEVTQTPSHQVTQMGQEVILRCVPISNHLYFYWYRQILGQKVEFLVSFYNNEISEKSEIFDDQFSVERPDGSNFTLKIRSTKLEDSAMYFCASSGTGGNQPQHFGDGTRLSIL.

This chain links TRBV29-1 with TRBJ2-3; weak D call: TRBD2 (6 bases). V dropped 2 bases and J dropped 4 bases, with 13 bases sitting between them. CDR1 and CDR2 from the germline V gene are SQVTM and ANQGSEA. This CDR3 is built from 14 residues. DNA for the CDR3: TGCAGCGTTGAAACGGGGGAGACGTCAGATACGCAGTATTTT. It specifies CSVETGETSDTQYF.

V gene TRBV10-3 combines with J gene TRBJ1-5; no reliable D call. Germline CDR1 is ENHRY and CDR2 is SYGVKD. CDR3 length: 13 residues. Trimming pared 8 bases from V and 6 bases from J, leaving 14 bases between. The CDR3 here is CAIGVEGTQPQHF. DNA of the CDR3: TGTGCCATCGGCGTCGAGGGAACTCAGCCCCAGCATTTT.

The rearrangement links TRBV11-2 to TRBJ1-5, with no clear D. The ends were cut back, 7 bases at V and 3 bases at J, with 10 bases in the middle. Germline CDR1 and CDR2: SGHAT and FQNNGV. The CDR3 is 13 amino acids. CDR3 nucleotides: TGTGCCAGCAATGGGCAGCTCAATCAGCCCCAGCATTTT. It specifies CASNGQLNQPQHF.

The V and J genes are TRBV6-2 or TRBV6-3 and TRBJ1-2; D gene unclear. CDR1 and CDR2 (germline): MNHEY, SVGEGT. The CDR3 is 12 amino acids. Trimming pared 3 bases from V and 7 bases from J, leaving 9 bases between. CDR3 amino acids: CASSYGGAGYTF. CDR3 in DNA: TGTGCCAGCAGTTATGGCGGCGCTGGCTACACCTTC.

The chain joins TRBV12-5 to TRBJ1-2, with 10 positions matching TRBD1. The CDR3 has 16 amino acids. V trimming: 0 bases; J trimming: 7 bases; junction bases outside the gene matches: 8. Germline assignment: CDR1 LGHNT and CDR2 FRNRAP. CDR3 sequence: CASGLVRGQGRSGYTF. The CDR3 region has the DNA TGTGCTAGTGGTTTGGTACGGGGACAGGGGAGGAGTGGCTACACCTTC.